Sequencing of this T cell receptor beta chain was carried out in a study of technical replicates of blood from a few donors. The V gene lost 5 bases and the J gene lost 4 bases, with 15 bases spanning the gap. This CDR3 is 14 amino acids long. CDR1 is KGHSH, CDR2 LQKENI, per germline. Measured with immunoSEQ multiplex PCR; TCRdb has only the in-frame clones, and not every one. The repertoire consists of about 66,000 clones, with around 89% occurring once and the leading ten covering approximately 4.5%. The TCR sequence derives from a human donor in good health. Some clones in this sample may be carry-over from other donors' samples. V and J are TRBV18 and TRBJ2-7; D unclear. The specimen was PBMCs. The CDR3 DNA is TGTGCCAGCTCAGAGACACACCCCCCGTACGAGCAGTACTTC. It encodes CASSETHPPYEQYF.